Listed below are T cell receptor beta chains from one sample, sequenced in a study of T cell repertoires in cytomegalovirus infection. TCRdb fed the reads into MiXCR, producing one record per CDR3 protein. The data show hundreds of thousands of distinct CDR3 sequences, roughly a third seen once. Their antigen targets remain unknown. The material sequenced was cultured PBMCs, taken from culture after CMV antigen stimulation. These receptors were taken from a human donor in good health (CMV status not recorded). Some clones in this sample may be carry-over from other donors' samples. Both conserved end residues are part of each CDR3. D genes are given only for firm matches.

D	V	J	CDR3
NA	TRBV7-8	TRBJ2-1	CASSPYRVNNEQFF
NA	TRBV6-1	TRBJ1-1	CASSYQGLNTEAFF
TRBD1	TRBV4-2	TRBJ1-3	CASSQASGTGMGNTIYF
NA	TRBV4-1	TRBJ1-3	CASSHPWTGGNSGNTIYF
TRBD2	TRBV5-1	TRBJ2-3	CASSPAWDYFADTQYF
NA	TRBV2	TRBJ1-1	CASSERAGTPMNTEAFF
NA	TRBV29-1	TRBJ1-1	CSVEGRMNTEAFF
NA	TRBV12-3/TRBV12-4	TRBJ1-6	CASSPQDSNSPLHF
NA	TRBV24-1	TRBJ2-6	CATSDRAPGANVLTF
NA	TRBV7-2	TRBJ1-5	CASSLGAVGNQPQHF
TRBD2	TRBV14	TRBJ2-1	CASSQDSAGAYNEQFF
TRBD1	TRBV7-9	TRBJ2-7	CASSLDRDRSSYEQYF
TRBD1	TRBV12-3/TRBV12-4	TRBJ2-2	CASSSPGQGGTGELFF
NA	TRBV7-2	TRBJ2-6	CASSLTPPSGANVLTF
TRBD1	TRBV12-3/TRBV12-4	TRBJ1-1	CASSLVSQGNRRTEAFF
NA	TRBV20-1	TRBJ1-5	CSAGGGAGQPQHF
NA	TRBV29-1	TRBJ1-1	CSVEGGGRRVNTEAFF
NA	TRBV9	TRBJ2-1	CASSEAGVTYNEQFF
TRBD1	TRBV5-4	TRBJ2-5	CASSRTGAPETQYF
NA	TRBV7-6	TRBJ2-7	CASSFAGSGSYEQYF